This T cell receptor (beta chain) comes out of a study of blood T cells in healthy people across ages. This clonotype was observed a few times. Its antigen remains unidentified. Whole-study results and caveats: Researchers report that TCR beta diversity correlated strongly with naive T cell percentage. Getting older went along with TCR beta diversity per million T cells dropping roughly linearly.

Germline CDR1 and CDR2: MNHEY and SVGEGT. Trimming at V came to 6 bases and at J to 2 bases, leaving 14 bases not matched to a gene. The CDR3 is 17 amino acids. Through a sample-barcoded 5' primer and a J-beta primer mix, a second PCR was run for about 7 to 12 cycles. All cDNA molecules were each tagged by a template-switch adaptor with 12 random nucleotides. A single record per CDR3 protein comes from TCRdb applying MiXCR to the 5' RACE reads. In the table there are about a million distinct CDR3 sequences, approximately 50% of which are singletons. The chain employs TRBV6-2 or TRBV6-3 and TRBJ2-3, with 7 bases identical to TRBD1. The sample taken for sequencing was blood. This TCR was recovered from a woman aged 55-75 years in good health. CDR3 bases: TGTGCCAGCAGACTACTGGCCACCGGGACAGACACAGATACGCAGTATTTT. Amino acid sequence: CASRLLATGTDTDTQYF.